This TCR beta chain stems from a study of blood T cell repertoires in COVID-19. Profiling relied on immunoSEQ multiplex PCR, and the TCRdb table lists in-frame clones only, not all of them. The sample comprises approximately 190,000 clones, 80% to 90% of which are singletons, and 13% to 15% rests with the top ten. The germline V gene has CDR1 MDHEN and CDR2 SYDVKM. The V and J ends lost 5 bases and 7 bases respectively, with 12 bases between them. The CDR3 runs 14 residues. This sequence joins TRBV28 and TRBJ1-6, with D unresolved. Sequenced: peripheral blood. This TCR came from a man aged 30-40 years with active or convalescent COVID-19. The CDR3 region is CASSLPRMNSPLHF. The DNA of the CDR3 is TGTGCCAGCAGTCTCCCCCGTATGAATTCACCCCTCCACTTT.